A selection of T cell receptor beta chains follows, all from one sample in a study of blood T cell repertoires in COVID-19. TCRdb's copy holds only in-frame clones and misses some; the assay was immunoSEQ multiplex PCR. This table has about 110,000 clones, around 80% appearing once. Material: peripheral blood. Receptor source: a woman of 80 years or more with acute or convalescent COVID-19. The CDR3 runs from the conserved cysteine through the conserved F or W. D genes are given only for firm matches. Not every row has a clone size; where given, it reads once, few, many or a size class.

-,TRBV18,TRBJ2-3,-,CASSPPSTAGWDTQYF,TGTGCCAGCTCACCACCGTCAACCGCGGGGTGGGATACGCAGTATTTT
-,TRBV7-8,TRBJ2-5,TRBD2,CASSLGQRGAQETQYF,TGTGCCAGCAGCTTAGGGCAGCGGGGGGCGCAAGAGACCCAGTACTTC
-,TRBV5-1,TRBJ1-4,-,CASSLSQFATNEKLFF,TGCGCCAGCAGCCTCTCTCAGTTTGCAACTAATGAAAAACTGTTTTTT
-,TRBV5-1,TRBJ1-2,TRBD1,CASSPGQGRLRGGYTF,TGCGCCAGCAGCCCAGGACAGGGGCGGTTGAGGGGGGGCTACACCTTC
few,TRBV6-2/TRBV6-3,TRBJ1-5,TRBD1,CASSTQGGQPQHF,TGTGCCAGCAGTACTCAGGGGGGACAGCCCCAGCATTTT
-,TRBV6-1,TRBJ2-7,TRBD1,CASSDAWLTGNF,TGTGCCAGCAGTGACGCTTGGTTGACAGGGAACTTC
-,TRBV9,TRBJ1-5,-,CASSVDSGQPQHF,TGTGCCAGCAGCGTAGACAGTGGACAGCCCCAGCATTTT
-,TRBV25-1,TRBJ1-5,-,CASGQSNQPQHF,TGTGCCAGCGGACAGAGCAATCAGCCCCAGCATTTT
-,TRBV18,TRBJ2-2,TRBD1,CASSSGQGIGELFF,TGTGCCAGCTCGTCGGGACAGGGGATCGGGGAGCTGTTTTTT
-,TRBV27,TRBJ2-5,TRBD2,CASSFSGRAARGETQYF,TGTGCCAGCAGTTTTAGCGGGAGGGCCGCTCGGGGAGAGACCCAGTACTTC
-,TRBV7-8,TRBJ2-3,-,CASSLAGVADSNTQYF,TGTGCCAGCAGCTTAGCCGGGGTGGCGGATTCAAATACGCAGTATTTT
-,TRBV20-1,TRBJ1-1,-,CSASLGAGVYTEAFF,TGCAGTGCTAGTCTGGGGGCCGGTGTGTACACTGAAGCTTTCTTT
-,TRBV11-2,TRBJ2-7,-,CASSLDSGAWNEQYF,TGTGCCAGCAGCTTAGACAGTGGGGCCTGGAACGAGCAGTACTTC
-,TRBV7-9,TRBJ1-5,TRBD1,CASSKGTGDVLSNQPQHF,TGTGCCAGCAGCAAAGGGACAGGGGATGTATTGTCGAATCAGCCCCAGCATTTT
-,TRBV5-1,TRBJ1-2,TRBD1,CASSLATGGHGYTF,TGCGCCAGCAGCTTGGCGACAGGGGGCCATGGCTACACCTTC
-,TRBV19,TRBJ1-1,-,CASSKQDVNTEAFF,TGTGCCAGTAGTAAACAGGACGTGAACACTGAAGCTTTCTTT
once,TRBV7-9,TRBJ2-2,TRBD2,CASSARTSGNTGELFF,TGTGCCAGCAGCGCCCGGACTAGCGGAAACACCGGGGAGCTGTTTTTT
few,TRBV18,TRBJ2-3,-,CASSPNGGTDTQYF,TGTGCCAGCTCACCGAACGGGGGCACAGATACGCAGTATTTT
-,TRBV11-2,TRBJ2-7,TRBD1,CASSLVATGEQQYF,TGTGCCAGCAGCTTAGTAGCGACAGGGGAGCAGCAGTACTTC
-,TRBV7-3,TRBJ2-5,-,CASSPASGSETQYF,TGTGCCAGCAGCCCTGCCTCGGGATCCGAGACCCAGTACTTC
-,TRBV19,TRBJ1-2,-,CASSMWAYGYTF,TGTGCCAGTAGTATGTGGGCATATGGCTACACCTTC
once,TRBV6-2/TRBV6-3,TRBJ1-2,TRBD1,CASRPDRGGGYTF,TGTGCCAGCAGGCCTGACAGGGGTGGTGGCTACACCTTC
-,TRBV5-1,TRBJ2-1,TRBD2,CASSLWTSGSDEQFF,TGCGCCAGCAGCCTATGGACTAGCGGGAGCGATGAGCAGTTCTTC
few,TRBV18,TRBJ2-7,-,CASSSSRGYEQYF,TGTGCCAGCTCATCCTCCAGGGGCTACGAGCAGTACTTC
-,TRBV28,TRBJ2-3,-,CASSFSMRDTQYF,TGTGCCAGCAGTTTTAGTATGAGAGATACGCAGTATTTT
-,TRBV10-2,TRBJ1-3,TRBD1,CASSEFFRGPGNTIYF,TGCGCCAGCAGTGAGTTTTTTAGGGGGCCTGGAAACACCATATATTTT
-,TRBV5-1,TRBJ2-1,-,CASSLGGRGDNEQFF,TGCGCCAGCAGCTTGGGTGGCAGGGGCGACAATGAGCAGTTCTTC
-,TRBV18,TRBJ2-1,-,CASSLLGEQFF,TGTGCCAGCTCACTTCTAGGTGAGCAGTTCTTC
-,TRBV18,TRBJ2-7,TRBD2,CASSPPLAGGRGQYF,TGTGCCAGCTCACCTCCCCTAGCGGGAGGCAGAGGGCAGTACTTC
-,TRBV4-1,TRBJ2-2,TRBD2,CASSQVGLAGGGTGELFF,TGCGCCAGCAGCCAAGTGGGACTAGCGGGAGGTGGGACCGGGGAGCTGTTTTTT
-,TRBV24-1,TRBJ1-3,-,CATSRDGSGNTIYF,TGTGCCACCAGTCGGGATGGCTCTGGAAACACCATATATTTT
few,TRBV5-1,TRBJ2-7,TRBD1,CASSPGDRGYGEQYF,TGCGCCAGCAGCCCAGGGGACAGGGGGTACGGCGAGCAGTACTTC
-,TRBV6-5,TRBJ2-7,-,CASKQGILYEQYF,TGTGCCAGCAAGCAGGGGATACTATACGAGCAGTACTTC
-,TRBV7-9,TRBJ2-5,-,CASSLDTSATAQYF,TGTGCCAGCAGCTTAGACACCTCGGCCACAGCCCAGTACTTC
-,TRBV18,TRBJ1-4,-,CASSPTRRDFRGLFF,TGTGCCAGCTCACCGACAAGAAGGGATTTTCGGGGACTGTTTTTT
once,TRBV30,TRBJ2-5,TRBD1,CAWSGPRTGLQETQYF,TGTGCCTGGAGCGGGCCTCGGACAGGCCTCCAAGAGACCCAGTACTTC
-,TRBV7-9,TRBJ2-1,TRBD1,CASSSPGQGYNEQFF,TGTGCCAGCAGCTCTCCGGGACAGGGTTACAATGAGCAGTTCTTC
-,TRBV4-2,TRBJ2-1,TRBD2,CASSQDGASGVLPYNEQFF,TGTGCCAGCAGCCAAGATGGTGCTAGCGGGGTGCTCCCCTACAATGAGCAGTTCTTC
-,TRBV28,TRBJ2-3,TRBD1,CATMGQGRDTQYF,TGTGCCACGATGGGACAGGGGAGGGATACGCAGTATTTT
-,TRBV3-1/TRBV3-2,TRBJ1-1,-,CASSQRQPNTEAFF,TGTGCCAGCAGCCAAAGACAGCCCAACACTGAAGCTTTCTTT
few,TRBV5-1,TRBJ2-3,TRBD2,CASGDLAGGPTDTQYF,TGCGCCAGCGGTGATCTAGCGGGAGGGCCCACAGATACGCAGTATTTT
many,TRBV6-6,TRBJ1-2,-,CASSPDTTGGYTF,TGTGCCAGCAGTCCGGACACAACCGGTGGCTACACCTTC
-,TRBV29-1,TRBJ2-7,TRBD2,CSVQISGSHEQYF,TGCAGCGTTCAAATTAGCGGGAGCCACGAGCAGTACTTC
-,TRBV5-1,TRBJ1-4,TRBD1,CASSLAGGANEKLFF,TGCGCCAGCAGCTTGGCAGGGGGAGCTAATGAAAAACTGTTTTTT
few,TRBV18,TRBJ1-1,TRBD1,CASSPQGAMPEAFF,TGTGCCAGCTCACCTCAGGGGGCGATGCCTGAAGCTTTCTTT
-,TRBV7-9,TRBJ2-1,-,CASSLTQQFF,TGTGCCAGCAGCTTAACTCAGCAGTTCTTC
-,TRBV28,TRBJ1-5,-,CASRLRGFNQPQHF,TGTGCCAGCAGGCTCAGGGGTTTCAATCAGCCCCAGCATTTT
-,TRBV18,TRBJ2-2,-,CASSPGQLTGELFF,TGTGCCAGCTCACCGGGACAACTCACCGGGGAGCTGTTTTTT
few,TRBV19,TRBJ2-7,TRBD2,CASSISSGRAWSYEQYF,TGTGCCAGTAGTATTTCGAGCGGGAGGGCCTGGTCCTACGAGCAGTACTTC
few,TRBV7-2,TRBJ2-7,-,CASSLAQGGVYEQYF,TGTGCCAGCAGCTTAGCTCAGGGCGGAGTCTACGAGCAGTACTTC
few,TRBV24-1,TRBJ2-2,-,CATNDPNTGELFF,TGTGCCACCAATGACCCTAACACCGGGGAGCTGTTTTTT
-,TRBV10-1,TRBJ2-1,-,CASSVSGGPYNEQFF,TGCGCCAGCAGTGTAAGTGGCGGCCCCTACAATGAGCAGTTCTTC
few,TRBV3-1/TRBV3-2,TRBJ1-5,TRBD1,CASSHGQGLNQPQHF,TGTGCCAGCAGCCATGGACAGGGTTTGAATCAGCCCCAGCATTTT
few,TRBV4-1,TRBJ1-1,-,CASSQDMYTEAFF,TGCGCCAGCAGCCAAGATATGTACACTGAAGCTTTCTTT
few,TRBV5-8,TRBJ1-4,-,CASSTGQPNNEKLFF,TGTGCCAGCAGCACCGGACAGCCCAATAATGAAAAACTGTTTTTT
-,TRBV5-5,TRBJ2-5,TRBD2,CASSFSGLAEETQYF,TGTGCCAGCAGCTTCTCCGGACTAGCGGAAGAGACCCAGTACTTC
-,TRBV30,TRBJ1-6,-,CAWSVAGDSPLHF,TGTGCCTGGAGTGTAGCCGGTGATTCACCCCTCCACTTT